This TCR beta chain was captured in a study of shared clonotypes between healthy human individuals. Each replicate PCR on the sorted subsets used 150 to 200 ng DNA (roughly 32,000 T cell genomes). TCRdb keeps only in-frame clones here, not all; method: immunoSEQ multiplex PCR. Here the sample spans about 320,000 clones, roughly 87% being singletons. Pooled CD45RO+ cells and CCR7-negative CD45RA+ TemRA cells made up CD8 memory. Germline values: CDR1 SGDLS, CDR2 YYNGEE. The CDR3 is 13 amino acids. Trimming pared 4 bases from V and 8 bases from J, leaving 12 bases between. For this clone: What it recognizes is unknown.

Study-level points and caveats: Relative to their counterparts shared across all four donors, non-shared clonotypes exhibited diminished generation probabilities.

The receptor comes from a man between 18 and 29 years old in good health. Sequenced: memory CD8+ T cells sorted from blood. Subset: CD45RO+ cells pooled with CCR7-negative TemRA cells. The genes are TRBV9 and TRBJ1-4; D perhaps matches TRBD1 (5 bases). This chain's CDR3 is CASSPGGNEKLFF. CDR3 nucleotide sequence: TGTGCCAGCAGCCCCGGGGGGAACGAAAAACTGTTTTTT.